Listed below are T cell receptor beta chains from one sample, sequenced in a study of cytotoxic CD8 clonotypes in ibrutinib-treated CLL. Some clones are missing from TCRdb's copy, which holds only in-frame ones; the method was immunoSEQ multiplex PCR. This sample has approximately 120,000 clones; about 53% occur once, and the top ten carry about 40%. The sequences come from PBMCs, collected after 24 months of ibrutinib treatment. The origin of the receptors is a human donor with chronic lymphocytic leukemia. CDR3s include the opening cysteine and the closing phenylalanine or tryptophan. A D gene is named only where the DNA matches it firmly. Clone size is given for some rows only: seen once, a few or many times, or a class if the clone is expanded.

J,V,size,D,CDR3,DNA
TRBJ2-5,TRBV7-6,once,.,CASSPRDLEEAQYF,TGTGCCAGCAGTCCGCGGGACTTAGAAGAGGCCCAGTACTTC
TRBJ1-3,TRBV2,.,TRBD1,CASRLGRGLDTIYF,TGTGCCAGCAGGCTCGGCAGGGGGCTGGACACCATATATTTT
TRBJ1-6,TRBV6-6,.,.,CASTYTDNSPLHF,TGTGCCAGCACCTACACGGATAATTCACCCCTCCACTTT
TRBJ2-7,TRBV9,few,.,CASSRDGPYEQYF,TGTGCCAGCAGTCGGGACGGTCCCTACGAGCAGTACTTC
TRBJ2-1,TRBV6-5,.,TRBD1,CASSPGQAYNEQFF,TGTGCCAGCAGTCCGGGACAGGCGTACAATGAGCAGTTCTTC
TRBJ1-1,TRBV25-1,once,TRBD1,CASKGQGGTEAFF,TGTGCCAGCAAGGGACAGGGAGGAACTGAAGCTTTCTTT
TRBJ1-2,TRBV30,.,.,CAWTPSGTNGYTF,TGTGCCTGGACCCCTTCCGGGACAAATGGCTACACCTTC
TRBJ2-7,TRBV12-5,.,.,CANQLRGAYSYEQYF,TGTGCTAATCAACTTAGGGGGGCCTACTCCTACGAGCAGTACTTC
TRBJ1-4,TRBV5-6,.,.,CASSLDVELFF,TGTGCCAGCAGCTTGGACGTGGAACTGTTTTTT
TRBJ1-4,TRBV7-8,.,TRBD1,CASSSTGGAANEKLFF,TGTGCCAGCAGCTCGACAGGGGGCGCGGCTAATGAAAAACTGTTTTTT
TRBJ2-5,TRBV4-1,.,.,CASSQPGRSEETQYF,TGCGCCAGCAGCCAACCCGGACGATCCGAAGAGACCCAGTACTTC
TRBJ1-2,TRBV7-2,.,TRBD1,CASSPDRVGGYTF,TGTGCCAGCAGCCCGGACAGGGTTGGAGGCTACACCTTC
TRBJ1-2,TRBV30,.,.,CARRGAANYGYTF,TGTGCCCGTCGGGGGGCGGCTAACTATGGCTACACCTTC
TRBJ1-6,TRBV6-1,.,.,CASSEGSSYNSPLHF,TGTGCCAGCAGTGAGGGTAGCTCCTATAATTCACCCCTCCACTTT
TRBJ2-7,TRBV19,.,.,CASSMGQVAYEQYF,TGTGCCAGTAGTATGGGCCAGGTCGCCTACGAGCAGTACTTC
TRBJ2-2,TRBV7-3,.,TRBD2,CASSLTSGLNTGELFF,TGTGCCAGCAGCCTGACTAGCGGGTTGAACACCGGGGAGCTGTTTTTT
TRBJ2-3,TRBV29-1,.,TRBD2,CSVALWTSGVYTDTDTQYF,TGCAGCGTTGCTCTCTGGACTAGCGGGGTGTATACCGACACAGATACGCAGTATTTT
TRBJ2-7,TRBV29-1,few,.,CSVEGGDGTYEQYF,TGCAGCGTTGAGGGTGGGGACGGTACCTACGAGCAGTACTTC
TRBJ2-7,TRBV7-2,.,.,CASTPPLSTEQYF,TGTGCCAGCACCCCCCCGCTGTCCACGGAGCAGTACTTC
TRBJ2-7,TRBV6-5,.,.,CASSYSFEQYF,TGTGCCAGCAGTTACAGTTTTGAGCAGTACTTC
TRBJ1-4,TRBV29-1,few,.,CSVFQKGEKLFF,TGCAGCGTCTTTCAGAAGGGTGAAAAACTGTTTTTT
TRBJ1-1,TRBV29-1,few,.,CSVEGSGNTEAFF,TGCAGCGTTGAAGGGTCAGGGAACACTGAAGCTTTCTTT
TRBJ1-2,TRBV19,once,.,CASSPQRDIHYGYTF,TGTGCCAGTAGTCCCCAGAGGGACATCCACTATGGCTACACCTTC
TRBJ2-5,TRBV30,once,.,CAWKGQETQYF,TGTGCCTGGAAGGGACAAGAGACCCAGTACTTC
TRBJ2-6,TRBV7-3,.,.,CASSLTPSTRVLTF,TGTGCCAGCAGCTTAACCCCCTCTACGCGCGTCCTGACTTTC
TRBJ1-4,TRBV30,few,.,CAWRTEPNEKLFF,TGTGCCTGGCGGACGGAACCCAATGAAAAACTGTTTTTT
TRBJ2-3,TRBV5-1,.,.,CASSKTGTHTDTQYF,TGCGCCAGCAGCAAAACCGGGACGCACACAGATACGCAGTATTTT